This T cell receptor beta chain was recovered during a study of cytomegalovirus exposure and HLA in healthy donors. Overall study results and limits: Later, an analysis found that common viral pathogens appeared to be linked with several of the most significant clusters.

Trimming removed 4 bases from V and 1 base from J, with 11 bases in between. Germline CDR1 SGHRS, CDR2 YFSETQ. This CDR3 is 14 amino acids long. About this clone: What it binds is unknown. Different DNA sequences within this sample yield the same CDR3.

Those who donated were healthy bone marrow donors. 60 Vbeta and 13 Jbeta primers were used in PCR. Here immunoSEQ multiplex PCR was the method, and the copy in TCRdb shows in-frame clones only, minus some. Altogether fewer than 200,000 clones are present, around 75% being singletons, with the ten largest covering less than 2.5%. This rearrangement joins TRBV5-1 to TRBJ1-1; TRBD1 is a possible D gene (6 bases). Sequenced sample: PBMCs. The clonotype comes from a male donor in good health and CMV-seronegative. CDR3 amino acids: CASSLAGANTEAFF. CDR3 nucleotide sequence: TGCGCCAGCAGCCTGGCAGGGGCGAACACTGAAGCTTTCTTT. The full variable domain, its missing parts supplied by reference TRBV5-1 and TRBJ1-1, is KAGVTQTPRYLIKTRGQQVTLSCSPISGHRSVSWYQQTPGQGLQFLFEYFSETQRNKGNFPGRFSGRQFSNSRSEMNVSTLELGDSALYLCASSLAGANTEAFFGQGTRLTVV.